The following is a T cell receptor beta chain sequence with its context. This clonotype was recorded many times. Its specific antigen is unknown. There are no base qualities to consult, and no much larger clone falls within one base. TCR beta CDR3 regions were amplified from RNA transcripts. For the first round of RT-PCR on the TCR CDR3, the HTBI primer set was used together with the Qiagen OneStep RT-PCR kit. The libraries were constructed in a second round of multiplex PCR and then size-selected and purified. Libraries were sequenced paired-end with 100 bp reads on an Illumina HiSeq2000. In the original analysis: SOAPnuke was used to process the raw data, throwing out any read that contained adapters or uncalled bases, had a mean Phred below 15, or lacked an exact constant-primer or identifier match. High-quality paired reads were merged with COPE v1.2.5, and unique nucleotide sequences were defined as clonotypes. MiTCR v1.1 was used to align clonotypes to the IMGT TRBV, TRBD and TRBJ reference segments. The analysis was restricted to V-J combinations with a frequency above 0.0001, which together covered 99% to 99.2% of the repertoires. The TCS score was defined as F50 (clonal expansion) divided by E x V (chaos), with BLOSUM62-based TCRdist calculated between CDR3 peptides within each V-J. Welch's t-statistics and random forest reduced approximately 520 V-J features to 13, which were used in a naive Bayes classifier (R e1071). TCRdb reprocessing: public reads trimmed at Q25 with fastp, clones called with MiXCR, in-frame beta chains kept. Rows matching on CDR3 protein sequence are summarized as one entry with the most common DNA and genes. The V and J calls reflect TCRdb's pipeline rather than the authors' work. This sample comprises around 520,000 distinct CDR3 sequences, approximately 15% of them detected only once. Around 17% of the sample rests with the top ten.

Graves' hyperthyroidism was defined as stable when no progression to ophthalmopathy occurred over 18 months of follow-up. Hyperthyroidism patients were newly diagnosed, with disease duration under 2 months, and aged 18 to 65 years. The study excluded patients with uncontrolled infections, other autoimmune diseases, pregnancy or lactation. Clinical symptoms, serum thyroxine and TRAb, thyroid ultrasound, and orbital computed tomography formed the basis for the diagnoses. PBMCs were isolated from about 10 ml of fresh peripheral blood by Ficoll-Paque density gradient centrifugation. Trizol reagent was used to extract total RNA, and RNA quality was then checked on an Agilent 2100 Bioanalyzer. This record comes from a study of T cells in Graves' hyperthyroidism and ophthalmopathy (dated by TCRdb to about 2019). In terms of the full investigation: Peripheral blood was sampled at the time of initial diagnosis, prior to any treatment. To identify distinguishing TCR V-J signatures, a discovery cohort of around 100 patients was used, comprising 43 with Graves' ophthalmopathy and some 60 with stable Graves' hyperthyroidism. Prospective prediction of ophthalmopathy was tested in an independent validation cohort of 18 hyperthyroidism patients and 17 patients who later progressed to ophthalmopathy. The 90 to 100 discovery patients were randomly divided into training and test sets at a 7:3 ratio. In addition, the study compared T-cell repertoires in thyroid tissue and in blood from roughly 6 Graves' hyperthyroidism patients. After blood sampling, hyperthyroidism patients were treated with methimazole at a starting dose of 30 mg daily, and ophthalmopathy patients were treated with high-dose intravenous methylprednisolone. According to the paper, TCR Vbeta CDR3 sequencing was carried out on approximately 140 peripheral blood samples, which came from fewer than 50 ophthalmopathy, approximately 78 hyperthyroidism and some 17 progressor patients. Overall study outcomes, separate from this receptor: In cross-validation, a model built on a 13 V-J signature told ophthalmopathy apart from stable hyperthyroidism with 85% to 90% sensitivity and roughly 81% specificity, and in testing the same model reached 80%/75%. Most expanded thyroid clonotypes (frequency above 0.001) were also detected in blood, a finding suggesting that blood repertoires may reflect thyroid immune responses. In validation, the model predicted progression to ophthalmopathy with approximately 70% sensitivity and 72% to 85% specificity, a median of about 6.7 months before onset. Sample size was not statistically predetermined, and blinding of investigators to group allocation was not performed.

Via the germline V gene, CDR1 is MNHNS and CDR2 SASEGT. From cysteine to phenylalanine, the CDR3 is 14 amino acids long. Solely the CDR3 DNA is kept, with 42 bases framed from the first base. At the junction V is shortened by 2 bases and J by 2 bases, with 9 bases in between. The chain is made from TRBV6-1 and TRBJ1-1; the D gene assignment is ambiguous. This receptor was taken from a woman aged 18-29 years with Graves' hyperthyroidism. The specimen was blood. The CDR3 protein sequence reads: CASSELATNTEAFF. The bases are TGTGCCAGCAGTGAACTGGCAACTAACACTGAAGCTTTCTTT.